This T cell receptor (beta chain) was observed in a study of blood T cell repertoires in COVID-19. The CDR3 is 14 amino acids. Germline CDR1 is LNHNV and CDR2 is YYDKDF (reference sequence). As regards this clone: One end of the junction fails to match germline, which may point to a read error.

The protocol was immunoSEQ multiplex PCR, while the TCRdb copy is restricted to in-frame clones and leaves out a portion. The table records hundreds of thousands of clones, around 91% of them present only once. Recruits, aged roughly 18 to 100 years, lived in some 25 US areas. The sequence came from a woman under 30 with acute COVID-19. The sample was PBMCs or T cells enriched from blood (not recorded which). The chain employs TRBV15 and TRBJ2-3; no firm D call. This CDR3 is CATSGDLPTDTQYF. The CDR3 nucleotides read TGTGCCACCAGCGGAGACCTACCCACAGATACGCAGTATTTT.